This passage covers 31 T cell receptor beta chains from one sample sequenced in a study of shared clonotypes between healthy human individuals. Sequencing was performed with immunoSEQ multiplex PCR; in TCRdb, only in-frame clones are kept and a portion is missing. Of more than 2 million clones listed, 90% to 95% are singletons. The sequenced sample consisted of naive CD4+ T cells sorted from blood. Subset specified: CD45RA+ positively selected. The receptors were sampled from a young man in good health.

The rearrangement joins TRBV6-1 to TRBJ2-7; either TRBD1 or TRBD2 may supply D (5 bases each). This CDR3 has 14 amino acids. The germline V gene has CDR1 MNHNS and CDR2 SASEGT. V shed 7 bases and J shed 2 bases, with 15 bases lying between them. CDR3 bases: TGTGCCAGCATGAGAGACAGCGGTCCCTACGAGCAGTACTTC. Translated, it gives CASMRDSGPYEQYF.

The rearrangement uses TRBV23-1 and TRBJ2-1; 7 nucleotides line up with TRBD2. TRBV23-1 is an ORF for which the function is uncertain. With V trimmed by 6 bases and J by 7 bases, 12 bases remained unmatched. This CDR3 comprises 15 residues. CDR3 sequence: CASSRAGVIGNEQFF. CDR3 nucleotides: TGCGCCAGCAGCCGCGCGGGAGTAATCGGGAATGAGCAGTTCTTC.

This clone came up many times. Other DNA sequences in this specimen translate into the identical CDR3. The gene calls are TRBV29-1 and TRBJ2-4; 7 bases agree with TRBD1. Germline assignment: CDR1 SQVTM and CDR2 ANQGSEA. CDR3 length equals 11 residues. V was pared by 4 bases and J by 12 bases, with 6 bases of the junction left unmatched. CDR3 DNA sequence: TGCAGCGTTGTCCGACAGGGTGGTCAGTACTTC. It is translated as CSVVRQGGQYF.

The chain has TRBV2 and TRBJ1-1; D not resolved. The V end lost 6 bases, the J end lost 0 bases, and 8 bases lay between the germline ends. CDR3 length equals 13 residues. Per the germline V gene, CDR1 is SNHLY and CDR2 is FYNNEI. In DNA form, the CDR3 reads TGTGCCAGCAGGCCGGACCTGAACACTGAAGCTTTCTTT. This codes for CASRPDLNTEAFF.

In this sample, this clone turned up once. This chain links TRBV6-1 with TRBJ2-3, with 8 bases matching TRBD2. Germline-derived CDR1 and CDR2 are MNHNS and SASEGT. The CDR3 contains 17 residues. J lost 4 bases, V lost 4 bases, and 13 bases had no gene match. The CDR3 is CASSAGRVAGPADTQYF. Written as DNA, the CDR3 is TGTGCCAGCAGTGCAGGGAGGGTAGCGGGGCCCGCAGATACGCAGTATTTT.

The chain recombines TRBV15 with TRBJ2-3; no firm D call. The CDR3 contains 12 residues. The V gene's germline CDR1 is LNHNV and CDR2 YYDKDF (reference sequence). Trimming removed 2 bases from V and 3 bases from J, with 3 bases in between. The CDR3 region has the DNA TGTGCCACCAGCAGATTAACAGATACGCAGTATTTT. Translation: CATSRLTDTQYF.

The chain recombines TRBV6-6 with TRBJ2-2; 7 bases map to TRBD2. The ends lost 0 bases at V and 11 bases at J; junction bases unmatched: 3. The CDR3 has 13 residues. Germline V gene lookup returns CDR1 MNHNY and CDR2 SVGAGI (reference sequence). Written as DNA, the CDR3 is TGTGCCAGCAGTTACTCGGAAGCGGGAGAGCTGTTTTTT. It encodes CASSYSEAGELFF.

The chain links TRBV7-2 to TRBJ1-2; D is uncertain. The CDR3 loop spans 13 amino acids. Looked up from germline, CDR1 is SGHTA and CDR2 is FQGNSA. Trimming took 2 bases from V and 4 from J, leaving 8 bases between them. The CDR3 here is CASSLTRVYGYTF. The CDR3 DNA follows: TGTGCCAGCAGCTTAACTAGGGTCTATGGCTACACCTTC.

V usage is TRBV7-9 and J usage is TRBJ2-5, with 12 positions matching TRBD2. With V trimmed by 7 bases and J by 4 bases, 4 bases remained unmatched. Germline loops: CDR1 SEHNR, CDR2 FQNEAQ (reference sequence). The CDR3 consists of 14 residues. Written as DNA, the CDR3 is TGTGCCAGCACCCCTAGCGGGAGGGGAGAGACCCAGTACTTC. Its translation: CASTPSGRGETQYF.

This clone was seen just once. The chain joins TRBV19 to TRBJ2-7, with D possibly being TRBD1 or TRBD2 (5 bases each). Germline V gene data show CDR1 as LNHDA and CDR2 as SQIVND (reference sequence). Trimming pared 5 bases from V and 3 bases from J, leaving 14 bases between. The CDR3 spans 14 residues. The CDR3 coding sequence is TGTGCCAGTAGTCCGGGCCCTGGGGGCTACGAGCAGTACTTC. This encodes CASSPGPGGYEQYF.

This chain joins TRBV4-1 and TRBJ1-4, with D unresolved. Trimming removed 1 base from V and 2 bases from J, with 11 bases in between. This CDR3 has 16 amino acids. Germline values: CDR1 MGHRA, CDR2 YSYEKL. The CDR3 loop is CASSQVEVLTNEKLFF. The CDR3 DNA reads TGCGCCAGCAGCCAAGTGGAGGTTTTGACTAATGAAAAACTGTTTTTT.

This rearrangement joins TRBV5-8 to TRBJ2-7; possible D gene TRBD2, 5 bases. The germline CDR1 and CDR2 sequences are SGHTS and YDEGEE. CDR3 length: 13 residues. Trimming stripped 5 bases from V and 5 bases from J, with 14 bases between. CDR3 nucleotides: TGTGCCAGCAGAGCCGAAGGGAGCCACGAGCAGTACTTC. It yields the protein CASRAEGSHEQYF.

This chain uses TRBV6-5 with TRBJ1-2; TRBD1 might be the D (6 bases). This CDR3 region has 11 residues. V was shortened by 10 bases and J by 5 bases, with 11 bases between the two germline ends. Germline CDR1 and CDR2: MNHEY and SVGAGI. For the CDR3, the DNA is TGTGCCATCTCACAGGGATATGGCTACACCTTC. Amino acids: CAISQGYGYTF.

This sequence joins TRBV4-1 and TRBJ2-7, with 9 bases identical to TRBD1. The length of the CDR3 is 14 residues. Germline V gene lookup returns CDR1 MGHRA and CDR2 YSYEKL. Germline trimming cut 5 bases from V and 2 bases from J; bases unmatched to any gene: 4. The CDR3, as DNA: TGCGCCAGCAGCGAACAGGGGGCCGCCTACGAGCAGTACTTC. Its protein is CASSEQGAAYEQYF.

This rearrangement joins TRBV5-4 to TRBJ2-7, with 7 bases that match TRBD1. The V gene end was trimmed by 4 bases and the J gene end by 2 bases; junction bases not matched to a gene: 12. The germline V gene encodes CDR1 SGHNT and CDR2 YYREEE (reference sequence). This CDR3 has 16 amino acids. The DNA of the CDR3 is TGTGCCAGCAGCCCTCGGACAGGCGCCCTCCCCTACGAGCAGTACTTC. Amino acid sequence: CASSPRTGALPYEQYF.

The chain combines TRBV6-5 with TRBJ2-7, with TRBD1 matching 9 bases. The trim removed 5 bases at V and 7 bases at J, leaving 9 bases unmatched. Germline loops: CDR1 MNHEY, CDR2 SVGAGI. CDR3 size: 14 residues. DNA for the CDR3: TGTGCCAGCAGTACTCGGGACAGGGTCCTTGAGCAGTACTTC. Translated: CASSTRDRVLEQYF.

This chain uses TRBV5-1 with TRBJ2-7; perhaps TRBD1 as D (6 bases). Germline CDR1 and CDR2: SGHRS and YFSETQ. Deletions cut 4 bases from V and 3 bases from J, with 14 bases between. The CDR3 has 14 amino acids. The CDR3 region has the DNA TGCGCCAGCAGCAAACAGGGAGACCTCTACGAGCAGTACTTC. This encodes CASSKQGDLYEQYF. The whole variable domain, remainder taken from reference TRBV5-1 and TRBJ2-7, is KAGVTQTPRYLIKTRGQQVTLSCSPISGHRSVSWYQQTPGQGLQFLFEYFSETQRNKGNFPGRFSGRQFSNSRSEMNVSTLELGDSALYLCASSKQGDLYEQYFGPGTRLTVT.

The gene calls are TRBV5-1 and TRBJ1-4; 8 positions match TRBD1. The V gene end was trimmed by 2 bases and the J gene end by 6 bases; junction bases not matched to a gene: 3. The CDR3 is made up of 14 amino acids. CDR1 and CDR2 (germline): SGHRS, YFSETQ. The CDR3 DNA is TGCGCCAGCAGCTTTCAACAGGGGGATGAAAAACTGTTTTTT. Its translation: CASSFQQGDEKLFF.

The chain joins TRBV6-1 to TRBJ2-4; perhaps TRBD1 as D (5 bases). The germline V gene has CDR1 MNHNS and CDR2 SASEGT. CDR3 length: 14 residues. The ends were cut back, 10 bases at V and 1 base at J, with 14 bases in the middle. The chain's CDR3 is CATLDISAKNIQYF. CDR3 nucleotides: TGTGCCACCTTGGACATTTCGGCCAAAAACATTCAGTACTTC.

CDR3 loop: CASRTSGGTKTYEQYF. In DNA, the CDR3 is TGTGCCAGTCGGACTAGCGGGGGCACAAAGACCTACGAGCAGTACTTC. The chain employs TRBV10-3 and TRBJ2-7; 13 bases fit TRBD2. CDR3 length equals 16 residues. After removal of 10 bases from V and 2 bases from J, the junction contained 11 bases not matched to a gene. Germline V gives CDR1 ENHRY, CDR2 SYGVKD.

The table lists this clone with a count of one. As DNA, the CDR3 is TGTGCCTGGGGGCGTGAGGGGTATGGCTACACCTTC. Translation gives CAWGREGYGYTF. The V and J genes are TRBV30 and TRBJ1-2; tentative D call: TRBD1 (5 bases). The CDR3 covers 12 residues. Trimming removed 5 bases from V and 5 bases from J, with 12 bases in between. The germline gives CDR1 GTSNPN, CDR2 SVGIG (reference sequence). The whole variable domain, remainder taken from reference TRBV30 and TRBJ1-2, is SQTIHQWPATLVQPVGSPLSLECTVEGTSNPNLYWYRQAAGRGLQLLFYSVGIGQISSEVPQNLSASRPQDRQFILSSKKLLLSDSGFYLCAWGREGYGYTFGSGTRLTVV.

This clone was recorded only once. This chain joins TRBV11-2 and TRBJ2-5; tentatively, D is TRBD2 (6 bases). Germline V CDR1 and CDR2: SGHAT, FQNNGV. V lost 0 bases, J lost 4 bases, and 12 bases lay in between. This CDR3 spans 15 amino acids. CDR3 residues: CASSLDVGGGETQYF. CDR3 in DNA: TGTGCCAGCAGCTTAGACGTGGGAGGAGGAGAGACCCAGTACTTC.

This chain links TRBV12-5 with TRBJ2-2; 11 bases match TRBD1. CDR3 length: 17 amino acids. With 0 bases clipped from V and 5 bases from J, the junction kept 5 bases outside the gene matches. CDR1 LGHNT and CDR2 FRNRAP come from the germline V gene. CDR3 sequence (DNA): TGTGCTAGTGGTTTGGTTTCCGGGGACAGGGGGACCGGGGAGCTGTTTTTT. The encoded protein is CASGLVSGDRGTGELFF.

This clone has a single count. This sequence joins TRBV9 and TRBJ2-2; tentatively, D is TRBD1 (6 bases). Germline V CDR1 and CDR2: SGDLS, YYNGEE. This CDR3 spans 16 amino acids. V dropped 0 bases and J dropped 3 bases, with 12 bases sitting between them. This CDR3 reads CASSVAGTRDTGELFF. In DNA form, the CDR3 reads TGTGCCAGCAGCGTAGCTGGGACAAGGGACACCGGGGAGCTGTTTTTT.

This clone was detected only once. The V call is TRBV27, the J call TRBJ2-7; D is possibly TRBD2 (6 bases). From germline, CDR1 is MNHEY and CDR2 SMNVEV (reference sequence). This CDR3 spans 13 amino acids. Trimming pared 4 bases from V and 7 bases from J, leaving 14 bases between. The DNA of the CDR3 is TGTGCCAGCAGTTCCCGGAGGGGCTCGGAGCAGTACTTC. Its translation: CASSSRRGSEQYF.

The chain links TRBV5-4 to TRBJ2-1, with a weak D call TRBD2 (5 bases). V gave up 0 bases and J gave up 6 bases, with 19 bases separating them. Germline CDR1 is SGHNT and CDR2 is YYREEE (reference sequence). The CDR3 extends over 17 amino acids. The DNA of the CDR3 is TGTGCCAGCAGCTTGGCCTCGGGGAAAAATGTCCGCAATGAGCAGTTCTTC. This translates into CASSLASGKNVRNEQFF.

The chain links TRBV27 to TRBJ2-3, with 7 bases aligning to TRBD1. Unmatched junction bases numbered 1, after V lost 4 bases and J lost 3 bases. The CDR3 contains 13 residues. CDR1 MNHEY and CDR2 SMNVEV come from the germline V gene (reference sequence). The CDR3 is CASSSTGTDTQYF. The CDR3 coding sequence is TGTGCCAGCAGTTCGACAGGGACAGATACGCAGTATTTT.

The J gene is TRBJ2-1, the V gene TRBV10-3; 9 nucleotides agree with TRBD2. Trimming removed 5 bases from V and 1 base from J; junction bases left unmatched: 6. The length of the CDR3 is 16 residues. CDR1 and CDR2 from the germline V gene are ENHRY and SYGVKD. CDR3 amino acids: CAISSYSGSSYNEQFF. In DNA, the CDR3 is TGTGCCATCAGTTCATATAGCGGGAGTTCCTACAATGAGCAGTTCTTC.

V usage is TRBV30 and J usage is TRBJ2-1, with 10 bases aligning to TRBD2. The V gene's germline CDR1 is GTSNPN and CDR2 SVGIG (reference sequence). This CDR3 has 14 residues. Trimming took 5 bases from V and 7 from J; bases not matched to a gene: 8. CDR3 protein: CAWRLAGVRNEQFF. The CDR3 nucleotides are TGTGCCTGGCGGCTAGCGGGAGTCCGAAATGAGCAGTTCTTC.

The CDR3 DNA follows: TGCGCCAGCAGGAGGACAGGGGACAATCAGCCCCAGCATTTT. It specifies CASRRTGDNQPQHF. The rearrangement uses TRBV10-2 and TRBJ1-5; 9 bases align to TRBD1. The CDR3 covers 14 residues. Trimming removed 6 bases from V and 3 bases from J; junction bases left unmatched: 3. Germline V gene sequence: CDR1 WSHSY, CDR2 SAAADI.

This chain links TRBV2 with TRBJ1-2, with a possible D match to TRBD1 (6 bases). From germline, CDR1 is SNHLY and CDR2 FYNNEI. V lost 4 bases to trimming and J lost 7 bases, with 10 bases between them. This CDR3 has 12 amino acids. The CDR3 here is CASSVRQAGYTF. The CDR3 DNA reads TGTGCCAGCAGTGTTAGACAGGCTGGCTACACCTTC.